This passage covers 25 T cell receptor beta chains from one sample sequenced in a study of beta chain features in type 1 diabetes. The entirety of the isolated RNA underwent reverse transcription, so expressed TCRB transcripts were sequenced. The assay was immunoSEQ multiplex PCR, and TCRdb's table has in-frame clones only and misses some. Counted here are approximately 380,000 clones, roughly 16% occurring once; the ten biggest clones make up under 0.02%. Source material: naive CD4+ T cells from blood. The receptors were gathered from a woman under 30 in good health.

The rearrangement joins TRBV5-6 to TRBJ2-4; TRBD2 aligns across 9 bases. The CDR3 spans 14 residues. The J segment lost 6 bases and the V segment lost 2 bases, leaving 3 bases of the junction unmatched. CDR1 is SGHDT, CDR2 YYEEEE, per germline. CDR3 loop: CASSFRSGRNIQYF. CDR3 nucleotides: TGTGCCAGCAGCTTCCGTAGCGGGAGAAACATTCAGTACTTC. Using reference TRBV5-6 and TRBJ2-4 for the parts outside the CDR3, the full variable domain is DAGVTQSPTHLIKTRGQQVTLRCSPKSGHDTVSWYQQALGQGPQFIFQYYEEEERQRGNFPDRFSGHQFPNYSSELNVNALLLGDSALYLCASSFRSGRNIQYFGAGTRLSVL.

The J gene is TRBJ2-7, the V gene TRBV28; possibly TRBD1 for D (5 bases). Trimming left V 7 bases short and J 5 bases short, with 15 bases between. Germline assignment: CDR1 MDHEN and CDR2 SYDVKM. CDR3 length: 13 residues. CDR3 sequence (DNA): TGTGCCAGCACCGTGGAAGGGGTCCACGAGCAGTACTTC. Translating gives CASTVEGVHEQYF.

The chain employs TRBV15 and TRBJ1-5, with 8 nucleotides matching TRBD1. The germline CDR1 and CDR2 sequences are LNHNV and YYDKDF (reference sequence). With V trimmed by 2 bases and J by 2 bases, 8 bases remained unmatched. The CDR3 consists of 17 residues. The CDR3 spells CATSRNRQGLGNQPQHF. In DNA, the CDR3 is TGTGCCACCAGCAGAAACCGACAGGGGTTAGGCAATCAGCCCCAGCATTTT.

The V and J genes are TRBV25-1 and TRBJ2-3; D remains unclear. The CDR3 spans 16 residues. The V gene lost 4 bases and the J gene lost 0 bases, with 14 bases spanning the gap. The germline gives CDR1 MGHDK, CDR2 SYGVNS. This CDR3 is CASSVLGGRSTDTQYF. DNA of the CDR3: TGTGCCAGCAGTGTCCTCGGCGGCCGTAGCACAGATACGCAGTATTTT.

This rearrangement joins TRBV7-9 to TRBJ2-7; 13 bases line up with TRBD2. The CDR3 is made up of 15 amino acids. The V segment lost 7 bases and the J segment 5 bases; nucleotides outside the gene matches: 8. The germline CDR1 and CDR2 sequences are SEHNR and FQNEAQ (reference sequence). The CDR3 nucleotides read TGTGCCAGCAACGATCGAGGACTAGCGGGAGACGAGCAGTACTTC. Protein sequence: CASNDRGLAGDEQYF.

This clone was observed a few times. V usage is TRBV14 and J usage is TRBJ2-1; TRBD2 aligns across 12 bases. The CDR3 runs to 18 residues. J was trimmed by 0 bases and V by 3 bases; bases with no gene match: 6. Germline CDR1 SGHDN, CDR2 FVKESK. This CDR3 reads CASSHQLTSGSSYNEQFF. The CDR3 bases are TGTGCCAGCAGCCACCAACTGACTAGCGGGAGCTCCTACAATGAGCAGTTCTTC.

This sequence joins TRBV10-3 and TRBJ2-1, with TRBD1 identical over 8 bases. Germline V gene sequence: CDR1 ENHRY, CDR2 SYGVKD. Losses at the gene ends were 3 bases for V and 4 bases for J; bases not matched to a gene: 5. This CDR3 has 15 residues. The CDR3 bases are TGTGCCATCAGTGAAACGGGACAGGTATACAATGAGCAGTTCTTC. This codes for CAISETGQVYNEQFF.

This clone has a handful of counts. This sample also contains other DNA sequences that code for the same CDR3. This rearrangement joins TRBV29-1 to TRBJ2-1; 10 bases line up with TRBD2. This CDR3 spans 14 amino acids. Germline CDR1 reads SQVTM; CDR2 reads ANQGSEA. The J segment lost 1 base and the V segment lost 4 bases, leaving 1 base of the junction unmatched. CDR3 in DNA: TGCAGCGTTGTACTAGCGGGATCCTACAATGAGCAGTTCTTC. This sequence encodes CSVVLAGSYNEQFF.

Here the CDR3 reads CSVDRRLINEQFF. The CDR3 DNA reads TGCAGCGTCGACAGGAGGCTAATCAATGAGCAGTTCTTC. V usage is TRBV29-1 and J usage is TRBJ2-1; D is perhaps TRBD1 (6 bases). The V gene lost 6 bases and the J gene lost 6 bases, with 15 bases spanning the gap. The CDR3 length is 13 residues. The V gene's germline CDR1 is SQVTM and CDR2 ANQGSEA.

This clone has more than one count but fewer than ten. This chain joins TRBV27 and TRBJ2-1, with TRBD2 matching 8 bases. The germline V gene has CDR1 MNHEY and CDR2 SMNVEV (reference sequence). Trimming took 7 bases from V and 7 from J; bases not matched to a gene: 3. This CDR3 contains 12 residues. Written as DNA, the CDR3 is TGTGCCAGCATAGGCGGGGGGAATGAGCAGTTCTTC. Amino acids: CASIGGGNEQFF.

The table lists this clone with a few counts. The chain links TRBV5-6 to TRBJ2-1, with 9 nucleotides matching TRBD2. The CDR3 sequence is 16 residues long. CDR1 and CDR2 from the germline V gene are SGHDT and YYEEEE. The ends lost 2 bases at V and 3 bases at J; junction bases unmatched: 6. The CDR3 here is CASSFLMTSGYNEQFF. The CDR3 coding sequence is TGTGCCAGCAGCTTCTTAATGACTAGCGGCTACAATGAGCAGTTCTTC.

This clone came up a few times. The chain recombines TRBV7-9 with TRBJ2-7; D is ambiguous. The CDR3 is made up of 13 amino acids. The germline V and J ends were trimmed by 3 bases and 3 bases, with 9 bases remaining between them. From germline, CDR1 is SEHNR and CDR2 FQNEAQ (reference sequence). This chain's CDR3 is CASSLLTHYEQYF. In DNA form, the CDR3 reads TGTGCCAGCAGCTTGCTAACTCACTACGAGCAGTACTTC. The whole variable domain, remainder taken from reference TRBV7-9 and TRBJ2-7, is DTGVSQNPRHKITKRGQNVTFRCDPISEHNRLYWYRQTLGQGPEFLTYFQNEAQLEKSRLLSDRFSAERPKGSFSTLEIQRTEQGDSAMYLCASSLLTHYEQYFGPGTRLTVT.

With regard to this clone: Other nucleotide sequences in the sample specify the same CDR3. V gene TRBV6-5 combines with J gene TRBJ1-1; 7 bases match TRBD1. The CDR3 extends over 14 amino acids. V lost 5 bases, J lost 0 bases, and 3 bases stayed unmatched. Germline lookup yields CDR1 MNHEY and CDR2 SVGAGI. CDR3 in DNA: TGTGCCAGCAGTCGGGACAGCTTGAACACTGAAGCTTTCTTT. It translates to CASSRDSLNTEAFF.

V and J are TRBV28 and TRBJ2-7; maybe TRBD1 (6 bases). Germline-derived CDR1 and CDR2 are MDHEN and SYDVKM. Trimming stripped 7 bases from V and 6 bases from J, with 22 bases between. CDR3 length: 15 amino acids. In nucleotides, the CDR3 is TGTGCCAGCATCAACCCTCCACCGGGACACGGCGAGCAGTACTTC. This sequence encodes CASINPPPGHGEQYF.

CDR3 nucleotide sequence: TGTGCCAGCAGCTTAAGGACAGAGGTTGAAGCTTTCTTT. As protein: CASSLRTEVEAFF. This chain joins TRBV7-9 and TRBJ1-1; the D gene is possibly TRBD1 (6 bases). Germline CDR1 reads SEHNR; CDR2 reads FQNEAQ (reference sequence). Trimming took off 2 bases at V and 7 bases at J, with 11 bases between the two ends. The CDR3 is made up of 13 amino acids.

CDR3 DNA: TGCGCCAGCAGTTTTAGCGGGAGGTTCAATGAGCAGTTCTTC. This encodes CASSFSGRFNEQFF. The rearrangement uses TRBV5-1 and TRBJ2-1; 10 bases fit TRBD2. In germline, CDR1 is SGHRS, CDR2 YFSETQ. The V and J ends lost 5 bases and 6 bases, in that order; junction bases with no gene match: 5. The CDR3 extends over 14 amino acids.

This CDR3 is CASSLGDRSSGELFF. The CDR3 nucleotides are TGTGCCAGCAGCTTAGGGGACAGGTCGTCCGGGGAGCTGTTTTTT. The chain joins TRBV7-8 to TRBJ2-2, with 8 nucleotides matching TRBD1. CDR1 and CDR2 from the germline V gene are SGHVS and FQNEAQ. CDR3 length: 15 residues. Trimming at V came to 1 base and at J to 6 bases, leaving 4 bases not matched to a gene.

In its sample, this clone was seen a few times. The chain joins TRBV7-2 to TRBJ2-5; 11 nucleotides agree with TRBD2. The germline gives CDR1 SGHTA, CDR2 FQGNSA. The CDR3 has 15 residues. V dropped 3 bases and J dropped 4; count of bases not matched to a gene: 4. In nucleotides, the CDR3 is TGTGCCAGCAGCTTCTCCGGACTAGCGGGAGAGACCCAGTACTTC. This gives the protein CASSFSGLAGETQYF.

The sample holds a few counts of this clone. The CDR3 loop is CSVKDSPLPINEQFF. CDR3 sequence (DNA): TGCAGCGTCAAAGACAGCCCTCTACCTATCAATGAGCAGTTCTTC. The rearrangement links TRBV29-1 to TRBJ2-1, with D perhaps TRBD1 (5 bases). The germline gives CDR1 SQVTM, CDR2 ANQGSEA. V dropped 6 bases and J dropped 6 bases, with 21 bases sitting between them. The CDR3 runs 15 residues.

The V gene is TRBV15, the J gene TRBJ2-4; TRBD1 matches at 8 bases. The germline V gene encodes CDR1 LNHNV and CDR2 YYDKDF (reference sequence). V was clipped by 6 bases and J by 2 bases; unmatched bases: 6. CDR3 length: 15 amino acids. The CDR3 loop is CATRGQGITKNIQYF. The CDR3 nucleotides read TGTGCCACCAGAGGACAGGGTATAACCAAAAACATTCAGTACTTC.

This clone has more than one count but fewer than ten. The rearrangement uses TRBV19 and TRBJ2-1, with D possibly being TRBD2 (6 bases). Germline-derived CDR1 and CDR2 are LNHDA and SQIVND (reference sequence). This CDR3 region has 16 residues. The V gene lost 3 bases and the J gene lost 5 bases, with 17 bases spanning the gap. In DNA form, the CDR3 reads TGTGCCAGTAGTATGCCCGGGACTGCGCCTCACAATGAGCAGTTCTTC. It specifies CASSMPGTAPHNEQFF. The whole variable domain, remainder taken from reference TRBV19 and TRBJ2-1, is DGGITQSPKYLFRKEGQNVTLSCEQNLNHDAMYWYRQDPGQGLRLIYYSQIVNDFQKGDIAEGYSVSREKKESFPLTVTSAQKNPTAFYLCASSMPGTAPHNEQFFGPGTRLTVL.

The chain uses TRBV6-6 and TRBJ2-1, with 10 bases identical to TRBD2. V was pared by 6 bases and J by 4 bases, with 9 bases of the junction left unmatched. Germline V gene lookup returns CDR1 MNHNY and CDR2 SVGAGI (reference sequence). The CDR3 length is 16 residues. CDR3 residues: CASRPPGLAAYNEQFF. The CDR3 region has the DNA TGTGCCAGCAGGCCGCCCGGACTAGCGGCGTACAATGAGCAGTTCTTC.

CDR3 residues: CASSYSISADTQYF. As DNA, the CDR3 is TGTGCCAGCAGTTACTCGATCAGTGCAGATACGCAGTATTTT. The chain employs TRBV6-6 and TRBJ2-3; D remains ambiguous. The CDR3 has 14 amino acids. Germline-derived CDR1 and CDR2 are MNHNY and SVGAGI (reference sequence). Between the trimmed V and J ends, which lost 0 bases and 4 bases, there was a span of 8 bases.

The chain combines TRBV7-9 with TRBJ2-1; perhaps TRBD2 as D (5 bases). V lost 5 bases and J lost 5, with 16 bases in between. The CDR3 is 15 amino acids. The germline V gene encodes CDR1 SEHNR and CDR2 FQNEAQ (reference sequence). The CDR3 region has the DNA TGTGCCAGCAGCCCCCCCGGGGTTCCCAACAATGAGCAGTTCTTC. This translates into CASSPPGVPNNEQFF.

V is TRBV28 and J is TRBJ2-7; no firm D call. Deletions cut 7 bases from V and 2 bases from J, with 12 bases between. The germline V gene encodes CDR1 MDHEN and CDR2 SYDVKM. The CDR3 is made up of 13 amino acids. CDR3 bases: TGTGCCAGCATCAACCCAGAAGCCTACGAGCAGTACTTC. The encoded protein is CASINPEAYEQYF.